This T cell receptor (beta chain) was retrieved from a study of blood T cell repertoires in COVID-19. Using immunoSEQ multiplex PCR, the repertoire was profiled, and TCRdb retains in-frame clones only, with some absent. The data hold approximately 300,000 clones, with approximately 91% observed a single time. This clonotype was obtained from a man in his 60s who had recovered from COVID-19. The sequencing input was PBMCs or T cells enriched from blood (not recorded which).

The CDR3 region is CASLDRGGTEAFF. CDR3 bases: TGTGCCAGCTTGGACAGGGGGGGCACTGAAGCTTTCTTT. The J gene is TRBJ1-1, the V gene TRBV18; 10 bases are shared with TRBD1. Germline CDR1 and CDR2: KGHSH and LQKENI. The CDR3 extends over 13 amino acids. After removal of 7 bases from V and 4 bases from J, the junction contained 3 bases not matched to a gene. The whole variable domain, remainder taken from reference TRBV18 and TRBJ1-1, is NAGVMQNPRHLVRRRGQEARLRCSPMKGHSHVYWYRQLPEEGLKFMVYLQKENIIDESGMPKERFSAEFPKEGPSILRIQQVVRGDSAAYFCASLDRGGTEAFFGQGTRLTVV.